Listed here are 27 T cell receptor beta chains from one sample, sequenced in a study of technical replicates of blood from a handful of donors. This table comes from immunoSEQ multiplex PCR, and its TCRdb copy is limited to in-frame clones, with some not included. The sample includes over 50,000 clones, 94% of them seen just once. Specimen: T cells isolated from PBMCs. All receptors come from a human donor in good health.

This clone was counted a single time. This chain links TRBV29-1 with TRBJ2-1; the match to TRBD1 covers 8 bases. The CDR3 totals 14 residues. Germline CDR1 is SQVTM and CDR2 is ANQGSEA. Trimming at V came to 6 bases and at J to 8 bases, leaving 12 bases not matched to a gene. The CDR3 DNA sequence: TGCAGCGTGCCAGACAGGGGCCTGTGGGATGAGCAGTTCTTC. Amino acids: CSVPDRGLWDEQFF.

This sequence joins TRBV7-9 and TRBJ1-5; unclear D gene. This CDR3 spans 13 amino acids. Trimming left V 3 bases short and J 0 bases short, with 3 bases between. Germline lookup yields CDR1 SEHNR and CDR2 FQNEAQ (reference sequence). CDR3 in amino acids: CASSFGSNQPQHF. CDR3 in DNA: TGTGCCAGCAGCTTCGGTAGCAATCAGCCCCAGCATTTT.

This chain uses TRBV5-4 with TRBJ1-1; D unclear. Looked up from germline, CDR1 is SGHNT and CDR2 is YYREEE (reference sequence). CDR3 length: 15 amino acids. Trimming stripped 3 bases from V and 0 bases from J, with 12 bases between. CDR3 in amino acids: CASSSTASMNTEAFF. The CDR3 DNA follows: TGTGCCAGCAGCTCAACTGCCTCAATGAACACTGAAGCTTTCTTT.

CDR3 DNA: TGTGCCAGCAGCTTGGAATATGACACCGGGGAGCTGTTTTTT. Translating it yields CASSLEYDTGELFF. This sequence joins TRBV5-6 and TRBJ2-2; D remains unclear. This CDR3 contains 14 residues. V lost 0 bases to trimming and J lost 3 bases, with 6 bases between them. The germline V gene has CDR1 SGHDT and CDR2 YYEEEE.

The V and J genes are TRBV7-9 and TRBJ1-1; no reliable D call. CDR1 and CDR2 from the germline V gene are SEHNR and FQNEAQ (reference sequence). The CDR3 is made up of 13 amino acids. Trimming shortened V by 4 bases and J by 1 base, and 7 bases separated the two germline ends. The CDR3 bases are TGTGCCAGCAGCTCTTTTAAGAACACTGAAGCTTTCTTT. This codes for CASSSFKNTEAFF.

This chain connects TRBV10-3 to TRBJ2-7; no clear D gene. Germline assignment: CDR1 ENHRY and CDR2 SYGVKD. V lost 3 bases and J lost 3, with 3 bases in between. The CDR3 totals 11 residues. CDR3 sequence (DNA): TGTGCCATCAGTGATTACTACGAGCAGTACTTC. This encodes CAISDYYEQYF.

V and J are TRBV11-2 and TRBJ1-1; TRBD1 is a possible D gene (5 bases). Trimming left V 5 bases short and J 5 bases short, with 12 bases between. CDR1 and CDR2 from the germline V gene are SGHAT and FQNNGV. The CDR3 covers 13 residues. The CDR3 here is CASSLGGNTEAFF. The CDR3 nucleotides are TGTGCCAGCAGCCTGGGGGGGAATACTGAAGCTTTCTTT.

The V gene is TRBV6-5, the J gene TRBJ2-7, with 10 bases aligning to TRBD1. Trimming at V came to 6 bases and at J to 4 bases, leaving 6 bases not matched to a gene. Germline V gives CDR1 MNHEY, CDR2 SVGAGI. This CDR3 has 14 residues. The chain's CDR3 is CASRGGQGTYEQYF. As DNA, the CDR3 is TGTGCCAGCAGGGGGGGACAGGGGACATACGAGCAGTACTTC.

The rearrangement links TRBV7-2 to TRBJ2-7, with 8 bases fitting TRBD2. The V gene end was trimmed by 5 bases and the J gene end by 6 bases; junction bases not matched to a gene: 9. This CDR3 is 14 amino acids long. Germline-derived CDR1 and CDR2 are SGHTA and FQGNSA. CDR3 region: CASSQGLVHREQYF. The DNA for the CDR3 is TGTGCCAGCAGCCAGGGACTAGTTCATCGCGAGCAGTACTTC.

The CDR3 sequence is CASNGLAGLQETQYF. In nucleotides, the CDR3 is TGTGCCAGCAACGGGCTAGCGGGGCTACAAGAGACCCAGTACTTC. This sequence joins TRBV6-5 and TRBJ2-5, with 9 bases fitting TRBD2. V trimming: 7 bases; J trimming: 2 bases; junction bases outside the gene matches: 8. Per the germline V gene, CDR1 is MNHEY and CDR2 is SVGAGI. This CDR3 has 15 amino acids.

This clone has just a few counts. The gene calls are TRBV5-1 and TRBJ1-5; tentatively, D is TRBD1 (6 bases). Trimming stripped 4 bases from V and 8 bases from J, with 13 bases between. Germline V gene lookup returns CDR1 SGHRS and CDR2 YFSETQ. The CDR3 covers 13 residues. The CDR3 reads CASSGGRGEPQHF. The CDR3, as DNA: TGCGCCAGCAGCGGGGGCCGGGGAGAGCCCCAGCATTTT.

The chain links TRBV6-5 to TRBJ1-2; 7 positions agree with TRBD1. The CDR3 spans 12 residues. Trimming took 6 bases from V and 6 from J; bases not matched to a gene: 4. Looked up from germline, CDR1 is MNHEY and CDR2 is SVGAGI. The CDR3 spells CASRLGQNGYTF. The CDR3 DNA sequence: TGTGCCAGCAGGTTGGGACAGAATGGCTACACCTTC.

In this sample, this clone turned up once. This chain joins TRBV6-5 and TRBJ2-7; D may be TRBD2 (6 bases). CDR3 length: 14 residues. Looked up from germline, CDR1 is MNHEY and CDR2 is SVGAGI. The V and J ends lost 6 bases and 3 bases respectively, with 15 bases between them. In DNA form, the CDR3 reads TGTGCCAGCAGCACATTCGGGGGAGTCTACGAGCAGTACTTC. It is translated as CASSTFGGVYEQYF.

The chain combines TRBV5-6 with TRBJ2-7; TRBD2 agrees at 14 bases. CDR3 size: 15 residues. V gave up 5 bases and J gave up 6 bases; unmatched junction bases: 7. In germline, CDR1 is SGHDT, CDR2 YYEEEE. In DNA form, the CDR3 reads TGTGCCAGCAGGCGGGGACTAGCGGGAGCTGGCGAGCAGTACTTC. This gives the protein CASRRGLAGAGEQYF. The entire variable domain, with the rest obtained from reference TRBV5-6 and TRBJ2-7, is as follows: DAGVTQSPTHLIKTRGQQVTLRCSPKSGHDTVSWYQQALGQGPQFIFQYYEEEERQRGNFPDRFSGHQFPNYSSELNVNALLLGDSALYLCASRRGLAGAGEQYFGPGTRLTVT.

This chain connects TRBV15 to TRBJ2-1; a possible D gene is TRBD1 (6 bases). From germline, CDR1 is LNHNV and CDR2 YYDKDF (reference sequence). The V end lost 4 bases, the J end lost 4 bases, and 20 bases lay between the germline ends. The CDR3 totals 17 residues. CDR3 sequence: CATSTNREFKIYNEQFF. DNA for the CDR3: TGTGCCACCAGCACAAACAGGGAGTTTAAAATTTACAATGAGCAGTTCTTC.

J is TRBJ2-3 and V is TRBV6-5; 7 positions agree with TRBD1. The trim removed 6 bases at V and 0 bases at J, leaving 3 bases unmatched. This CDR3 is built from 14 residues. Looked up from germline, CDR1 is MNHEY and CDR2 is SVGAGI. Written as DNA, the CDR3 is TGTGCCAGCAGGACAGGGATTAGCACAGATACGCAGTATTTT. This gives the protein CASRTGISTDTQYF.

The rearrangement uses TRBV5-6 and TRBJ2-7; TRBD1 agrees at 7 bases. Germline CDR1 is SGHDT and CDR2 is YYEEEE. V lost 1 base, J lost 4 bases, and 11 bases stayed unmatched. The CDR3 sequence is 16 residues long. The CDR3 region is CASSLKMGTVQYEQYF. In nucleotides, the CDR3 is TGTGCCAGCAGCTTGAAAATGGGGACAGTCCAGTACGAGCAGTACTTC.

The chain is built from TRBV15 and TRBJ2-1, with D possibly matching TRBD1 (6 bases). CDR3 length equals 15 residues. Trimming took off 4 bases at V and 8 bases at J, with 18 bases between the two ends. Germline V gene sequence: CDR1 LNHNV, CDR2 YYDKDF (reference sequence). The CDR3 region is CATSNLQQGSDEQFF. The CDR3 DNA reads as TGTGCCACCAGCAACCTGCAACAGGGATCCGATGAGCAGTTCTTC.

The chain has TRBV11-2 and TRBJ2-5; no definite D call. CDR1 and CDR2 from the germline V gene are SGHAT and FQNNGV. The CDR3 covers 11 residues. Trimming took 3 bases from V and 5 from J, leaving 4 bases between them. CDR3 sequence (DNA): TGTGCCAGCAGCTTTTCGGAGACCCAGTACTTC. Amino acid sequence: CASSFSETQYF.

This rearrangement joins TRBV18 to TRBJ2-5, with 8 nucleotides matching TRBD1. V shed 0 bases, J shed 2 bases, and the junction held 2 bases outside the gene matches. This CDR3 is 15 amino acids long. The germline CDR1 and CDR2 sequences are KGHSH and LQKENI. In DNA form, the CDR3 reads TGTGCCAGCTCACCACCGGACAGGGCGCAAGAGACCCAGTACTTC. This encodes CASSPPDRAQETQYF.

This clone is a singleton in its sample. V usage is TRBV7-6 and J usage is TRBJ1-1; D might be TRBD1 (5 bases). Trimming removed 0 bases at V and 1 base at J, with 6 bases between. Germline CDR1 SGHVS, CDR2 FNYEAQ. The CDR3 length is 14 residues. The CDR3 loop reads CASSLAGANTEAFF. CDR3 bases: TGTGCCAGCAGCTTAGCAGGGGCGAACACTGAAGCTTTCTTT. The full variable domain, its missing parts supplied by reference TRBV7-6 and TRBJ1-1, is GAGVSQSPRYKVTKRGQDVALRCDPISGHVSLYWYRQALGQGPEFLTYFNYEAQQDKSGLPNDRFSAERPEGSISTLTIQRTEQRDSAMYRCASSLAGANTEAFFGQGTRLTVV.

V usage is TRBV11-2 and J usage is TRBJ2-5, with 8 bases aligning to TRBD2. The V gene end was trimmed by 1 base and the J gene end by 5 bases; junction bases not matched to a gene: 3. Germline V CDR1 and CDR2: SGHAT, FQNNGV. This CDR3 contains 14 residues. The CDR3 DNA reads TGTGCCAGCAGCTTAGGGACTAGCTGGGAGACCCAGTACTTC. Protein sequence: CASSLGTSWETQYF.

V is TRBV10-1 and J is TRBJ1-1; no clear D gene. The CDR3 has 13 amino acids. Trimming shortened V by 11 bases and J by 4 bases, and 17 bases separated the two germline ends. Germline V CDR1 and CDR2: WNHNN, SYGVQD (reference sequence). Here the CDR3 reads CACRGSMGTEAFF. CDR3 nucleotide sequence: TGCGCCTGCCGGGGTTCCATGGGCACTGAAGCTTTCTTT.

The V call is TRBV7-8, the J call TRBJ1-6, with no clear D. With 5 bases removed from V and 0 bases from J, the gap between germline ends came to 14 bases. This CDR3 is 17 amino acids long. Looked up from germline, CDR1 is SGHVS and CDR2 is FQNEAQ. The CDR3, as DNA: TGTGCCAGCAGCATAGGACTGTCGAGCTCCTATAATTCACCCCTCCACTTT. Encoded protein: CASSIGLSSSYNSPLHF.

J is TRBJ2-5 and V is TRBV29-1; TRBD1 aligns across 10 bases. Trimming took 2 bases from V and 4 from J; bases not matched to a gene: 4. Germline CDR1 SQVTM, CDR2 ANQGSEA. This CDR3 spans 14 amino acids. The CDR3 coding sequence is TGCAGCGTTGAAATAGGGACAGGGGTAGAGACCCAGTACTTC. It codes for CSVEIGTGVETQYF.

This clone was picked up a small number of times. In DNA form, the CDR3 reads TGCAGTGTTTTTCCCGGGCCCCAGCATTTT. Amino acids: CSVFPGPQHF. The V call is TRBV20-1, the J call TRBJ1-5, with no clear D. This CDR3 contains 10 residues. The V end was cut by 7 bases, the J end by 9 bases, with 10 bases between. CDR1 is DFQATT, CDR2 SNEGSKA, per germline (reference sequence).

The table lists this clone with a count of one. The rearrangement joins TRBV10-2 to TRBJ1-5; 12 positions agree with TRBD1. With 6 bases clipped from V and 5 bases from J, the junction kept 17 bases outside the gene matches. The CDR3 totals 19 residues. Germline loops: CDR1 WSHSY, CDR2 SAAADI. CDR3 DNA sequence: TGCGCCAGCAGGGGGACAGGGGGCGTAACAAGGGAGACGGATCAGCCCCAGCATTTT. Its protein product is CASRGTGGVTRETDQPQHF.